This T cell receptor (beta chain) was observed in a study of T cells in Graves' hyperthyroidism and ophthalmopathy. Comments on this clonotype: Its antigen is currently unknown.

Template material for amplifying TCR beta CDR3 regions consisted of RNA transcripts. In the first-round RT-PCR of the TCR CDR3, the HTBI primer set was used. TCRdb re-called the multiplex PCR reads with MiXCR, one entry per CDR3 protein. The table includes more than 550,000 distinct CDR3 sequences, about 45% detected once. Overall study findings and caveats: A model of 13 V-J pairs discriminated ophthalmopathy from stable hyperthyroidism. Also found in blood were most expanded thyroid clonotypes above 0.001. Before onset, ophthalmopathy was predicted by the model a median roughly 6.8 months earlier.

The receptor's source is an adult man with Graves' disease, either hyperthyroidism or ophthalmopathy (not recorded which). Sequencing was done on a sample of peripheral blood or thyroid tissue (not recorded which).

CDR3 residues: CASSSSRRGQRSPLHF. The CDR3 DNA reads as TGTGCCAGCAGCTCATCCAGGAGGGGGCAGCGTTCACCCCTCCACTTT. The chain joins TRBV7-1 to TRBJ1-6; 7 bases map to TRBD1. TRBV7-1 is classed as an ORF, of uncertain function. V gave up 2 bases and J gave up 9 bases; unmatched junction bases: 10. The CDR3 has 16 residues.